A selection of T cell receptor beta chains follows, all from one sample in a study of control samples from healthy donors and cancer patients. Profiled with immunoSEQ multiplex PCR; TCRdb holds only in-frame clones, not every one. The table shows under 150,000 clones, with approximately 88% occurring only once. Sequencing was performed on blood. The receptor set was obtained from a man aged 35 to 55 in good health. The CDR3 runs from the conserved cysteine through the conserved F or W. D genes are given only for firm matches. Rows give clone size only sometimes, using once, few, many, or a class for an expanded clone.

d_call	clone_size	cdr3_length	v_call	j_call	cdr3_nt	cdr3_aa
TRBD1	NA	17	TRBV9	TRBJ2-6	TGTGCCAGCAGCGTAAGGCAGGGGGCGCCCGGGGCCAACGTCCTGACTTTC	CASSVRQGAPGANVLTF
NA	NA	18	TRBV21-1	TRBJ2-3	TGTGCCAGCGAAGGGACGCGTCTAGCGGGGGGGAACACAGATACGCAGTATTTT	CASEGTRLAGGNTDTQYF
TRBD1	NA	14	TRBV4-1	TRBJ1-5	TGCGCCAGCAGCCCGTGGACAGGGGACCAGCCCCAGCATTTT	CASSPWTGDQPQHF
TRBD1	few	15	TRBV7-2	TRBJ1-2	TGTGCCAGCAGCGAACAGGGGGCGGCTATCTATGGCTACACCTTC	CASSEQGAAIYGYTF
TRBD2	NA	16	TRBV3-1/TRBV3-2	TRBJ2-7	TGTGCCAGCAGCCAGTATAGCGGGGGGGCCGCTAGGGAGCAGTACTTC	CASSQYSGGAAREQYF
NA	NA	13	TRBV18	TRBJ1-2	TGTGCCAGCTCCCTAGGGGAACGGTATGGCTACACCTTC	CASSLGERYGYTF
NA	NA	14	TRBV7-8	TRBJ2-5	TGTGCCAGCAGCATTGCGGACCGCCAAGAGACCCAGTACTTC	CASSIADRQETQYF
NA	once	16	TRBV7-8	TRBJ2-2	TGTGCCAGCAGCCCAAGGTGGGACGCGGGAACCGGGGAGCTGTTTTTT	CASSPRWDAGTGELFF
NA	NA	14	TRBV7-3	TRBJ1-2	TGTGCCAGCAGCTTTGGGCAGGGAAGTAGTGGCTACACCTTC	CASSFGQGSSGYTF
NA	few	14	TRBV4-2	TRBJ2-3	TGTGCCAGCAGCCACGCGGATCCCACAGATACGCAGTATTTT	CASSHADPTDTQYF
TRBD2	NA	16	TRBV7-3	TRBJ2-1	TGTGCCAGCAGCCCATCGACTAGCGGGGGGTGGAATGAGCAGTTCTTC	CASSPSTSGGWNEQFF
NA	NA	13	TRBV29-1	TRBJ1-3	TGCAGCGTTGATGAAGGGGGTGAAAACACCATATATTTT	CSVDEGGENTIYF
NA	NA	12	TRBV7-9	TRBJ2-7	TGTGCCAGCGACGGTCTAACCTACGAGCAGTACTTC	CASDGLTYEQYF
TRBD2	NA	15	TRBV5-4	TRBJ2-3	TGTGCCAGCAGCGCAGCGGGGGGCTACACAGATACGCAGTATTTT	CASSAAGGYTDTQYF
NA	NA	17	TRBV7-2	TRBJ1-5	TGTGCCAGCAGCCCCCGCCAAGTAGGGGAAAGCAATCAGCCCCAGCATTTT	CASSPRQVGESNQPQHF
TRBD1	NA	16	TRBV5-8	TRBJ1-2	TGTGCCAGCAGCTTGAGAAGTCACAGGGGCAACTATGGCTACACCTTC	CASSLRSHRGNYGYTF
NA	NA	14	TRBV7-9	TRBJ1-1	TGTGCCAGCAGCTTAGCGGGGCCCGCCGATTCGGCTTTCTTT	CASSLAGPADSAFF
NA	NA	16	TRBV5-3	TRBJ1-2	TGTGCCAGAAGCCAAATCCAGGGACCCCTTGGGTATGGCTACACCTTC	CARSQIQGPLGYGYTF
TRBD1	NA	16	TRBV5-1	TRBJ1-1	TGCGCCAGCAGCGACCAACCGGGACAGGGGAACACTGAAGCTTTCTTT	CASSDQPGQGNTEAFF
NA	NA	13	TRBV12-3/TRBV12-4	TRBJ2-7	TGTGCCAGCAGTTTGGTTCTAACCTACGAGCAGTACTTC	CASSLVLTYEQYF
TRBD1	NA	16	TRBV19	TRBJ1-2	TGTGCCAGTAGAGACAGGGGGTATGGTTCGGGCTATGGCTACACCTTC	CASRDRGYGSGYGYTF
TRBD2	NA	15	TRBV24-1	TRBJ2-3	TGTGCCACCAGTGATGGAGTAGCGGGGGTGGATACGCAGTATTTT	CATSDGVAGVDTQYF
NA	NA	14	TRBV30	TRBJ2-2	TGTGCCTGGAGGGGGACACGAAACACCGGGGAGCTGTTTTTT	CAWRGTRNTGELFF
TRBD1	NA	15	TRBV24-1	TRBJ2-7	TGTGCCACCAGTGATCCCGGGACAGGGGGCTACGAGCAGTACTTC	CATSDPGTGGYEQYF
TRBD1	NA	15	TRBV9	TRBJ1-4	TGTGCCAGCAGCCCTGTGGGGACAGTCAATGAAAAACTGTTTTTT	CASSPVGTVNEKLFF
TRBD1	NA	14	TRBV12-5	TRBJ1-3	TGTGCTAGTGGTCAAAGGGGGCTCGTAGACACCATATATTTT	CASGQRGLVDTIYF
NA	NA	15	TRBV30	TRBJ1-4	TGTGCCTGGAGGTCGAGTGGGTCAACTAATGAAAAACTGTTTTTT	CAWRSSGSTNEKLFF
TRBD1	NA	16	TRBV27	TRBJ2-3	TGTGCCAGCAAAATATCCGGGACAGCCTTCACAGATACGCAGTATTTT	CASKISGTAFTDTQYF
NA	NA	14	TRBV24-1	TRBJ1-5	TGTGCCACCAGTAGCAGGGTAACAAATCAGCCCCAGCATTTT	CATSSRVTNQPQHF
TRBD1	NA	15	TRBV19	TRBJ2-5	TGTGCCAGTAGTACCCGAGCGACAGGGTGGGAGACCCAGTACTTC	CASSTRATGWETQYF
NA	NA	14	TRBV7-2	TRBJ2-2	TGTGCCAGCAGCTTAGGCAGGAACACCGGGGAGCTGTTTTTT	CASSLGRNTGELFF
TRBD2	NA	16	TRBV19	TRBJ2-7	TGTGCCACCCGGGGGGACGGCCGCAGAGGAACCTACGAGCAGTACTTC	CATRGDGRRGTYEQYF
TRBD1	NA	14	TRBV6-5	TRBJ1-2	TGTGCCAGCAGTTCGCAGGGGGCTATCTATGGCTACACCTTC	CASSSQGAIYGYTF
TRBD1	NA	14	TRBV30	TRBJ2-7	TGTGCCTGGAGTACCGGGACAGGGATTTACGAGCAGTACTTC	CAWSTGTGIYEQYF
TRBD1	NA	16	TRBV5-4	TRBJ1-1	TGTGCCAGCAGCGCGAGGGGGACAGCAAAGAACACTGAAGCTTTCTTT	CASSARGTAKNTEAFF
NA	NA	17	TRBV24-1	TRBJ1-4	TGTGCCACCAGTGACACCCCGCGGGCAGGGAAGATTGAAAAACTGTTTTTT	CATSDTPRAGKIEKLFF
TRBD1	NA	15	TRBV6-5	TRBJ2-7	TGTGCCAGCAGTTTCGCCGGGACAGGGACCTACGAGCAGTACTTC	CASSFAGTGTYEQYF
NA	NA	17	TRBV4-3	TRBJ1-1	TGCGCCAGCAGCCAAGATCCCCTGGGGGAAATGAACACTGAAGCTTTCTTT	CASSQDPLGEMNTEAFF
TRBD1	NA	12	TRBV10-2	TRBJ1-1	TGCGCCAGCAATCAGGGGGCGCAGGGCGCTTTCTTT	CASNQGAQGAFF
NA	NA	12	TRBV6-5	TRBJ2-1	TGTGCCACTCGGGGACGGTACAATGAGCAGTTCTTC	CATRGRYNEQFF
NA	NA	14	TRBV5-1	TRBJ1-3	TGCGCCAGCAGCTTTGGGTCCTCGGGAAACACCATATATTTT	CASSFGSSGNTIYF
NA	NA	21	TRBV7-3	TRBJ2-6	TGTGCCAGCAGCTTAGAAGGGAGGATGGGTCGAGAGAGCTCTGGGGCCAACGTCCTGACTTTC	CASSLEGRMGRESSGANVLTF
NA	NA	16	TRBV19	TRBJ1-6	TGTGCCAGTAGTATAGATCACAAAGGCGGGCCTTCACCCCTCCACTTT	CASSIDHKGGPSPLHF
NA	NA	16	TRBV18	TRBJ2-3	TGTGCCAGCTCACCAGCAGGGGTGGGCCGCACAGATACGCAGTATTTT	CASSPAGVGRTDTQYF